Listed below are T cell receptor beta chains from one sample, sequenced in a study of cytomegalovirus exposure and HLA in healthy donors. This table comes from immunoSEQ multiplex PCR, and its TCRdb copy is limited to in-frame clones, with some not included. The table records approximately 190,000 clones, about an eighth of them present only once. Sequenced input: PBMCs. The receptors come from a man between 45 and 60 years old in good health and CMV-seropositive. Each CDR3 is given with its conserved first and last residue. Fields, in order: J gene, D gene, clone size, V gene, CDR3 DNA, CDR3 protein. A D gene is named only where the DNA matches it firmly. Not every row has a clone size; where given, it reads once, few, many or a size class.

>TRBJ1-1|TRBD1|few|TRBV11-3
TGTGCCAGCAGCCCGGGACAGGGTGGGACTGAAGCTTTCTTT
CASSPGQGGTEAFF
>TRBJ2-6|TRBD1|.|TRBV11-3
TGTGCCAGCAGCCCAGGGACAGGGAGTTCCTTCTCTGGGGCCAACGTCCTGACTTTC
CASSPGTGSSFSGANVLTF
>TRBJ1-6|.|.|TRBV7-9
TGTGCCAGCAGCTTACTAGGGAGGGATTCACCCCTCCACTTT
CASSLLGRDSPLHF
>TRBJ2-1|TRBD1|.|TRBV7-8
TGTGCCAGCAGCACCCGGACAGGGGGACCGGGGTGGAGTGGCTCCTACAATGAGCAGTTCTTC
CASSTRTGGPGWSGSYNEQFF
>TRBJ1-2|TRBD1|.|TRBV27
TGTGCCAGCAGGAGGACAGGGGGTAGAGATGGCTACACCTTC
CASRRTGGRDGYTF
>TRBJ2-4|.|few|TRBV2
TGTGCCAGCAGTGAAAAGGGGAACATTCAGTACTTC
CASSEKGNIQYF
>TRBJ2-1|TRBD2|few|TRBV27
TGTGCCAGCAGTTTATATTCTAGCGGGGCACCGAGGGTCAATGAGCAGTTCTTC
CASSLYSSGAPRVNEQFF
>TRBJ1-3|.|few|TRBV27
TGTGCCAGCAGTTTATTGGGGGCAGAAGGAAACACCATATATTTT
CASSLLGAEGNTIYF
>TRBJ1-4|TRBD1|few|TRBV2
TGTGCCAGCAAACGGACAGGGGCTATTAATGAAAAACTGTTTTTT
CASKRTGAINEKLFF
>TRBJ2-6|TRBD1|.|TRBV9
TGTGCCAGCAGCGAACCAACAGGGGGGTACTCTGGGGCCAACGTCCTGACTTTC
CASSEPTGGYSGANVLTF
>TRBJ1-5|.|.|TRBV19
TGTGCCAGCGGAGGGACTAGCAATCAGCCCCAGCATTTT
CASGGTSNQPQHF
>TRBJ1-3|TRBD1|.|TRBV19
TGTGCCAGTAGCACCCGGGACAGGGGTGGGAAAGACACCATATATTTT
CASSTRDRGGKDTIYF
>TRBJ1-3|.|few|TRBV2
TGTGCCAGCACTAGGACTGTAGGGAACACCATATATTTT
CASTRTVGNTIYF
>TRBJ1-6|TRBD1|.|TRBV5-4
TGTGCCAGCAGCCCCGACAGGGCTAATTCACCCCTCCACTTT
CASSPDRANSPLHF
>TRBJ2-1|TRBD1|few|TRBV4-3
TGCGCCAGCAGTCATCGGACAGGCCCCAATGAGCAGTTCTTC
CASSHRTGPNEQFF
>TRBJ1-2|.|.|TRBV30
TGTGCCTGGAGTGTGCGGGGGGGCGGCTATGGCTACACCTTC
CAWSVRGGGYGYTF
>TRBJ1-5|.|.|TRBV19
TGTGCCAGTAGTTTGTGGCAGGGAGGCCATCAGCCCCAGCATTTT
CASSLWQGGHQPQHF
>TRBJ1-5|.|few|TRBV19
TGTGCCAGTAGTATAGAGGGACCGGGAGAGGATCAGCCCCAGCATTTT
CASSIEGPGEDQPQHF
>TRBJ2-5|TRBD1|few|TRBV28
TGTGCCAGCAGTTTATTCGGGACAGGGGAGGAGACCCAGTACTTC
CASSLFGTGEETQYF
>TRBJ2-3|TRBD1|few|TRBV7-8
TGTGCCAGCACCCGGGACAGTTTCTCTAGCACAGATACGCAGTATTTT
CASTRDSFSSTDTQYF
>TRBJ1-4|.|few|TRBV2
TGTGCCAGCAGCCCGCGGGCAACTAATGAAAAACTGTTTTTT
CASSPRATNEKLFF
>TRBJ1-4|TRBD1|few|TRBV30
TGTGCCTGGACTAGACCGGGACAGGGAGATGAAAAACTGTTTTTT
CAWTRPGQGDEKLFF
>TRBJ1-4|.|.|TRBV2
TGTGCCAGCACTAGAGATGAAAAACTGTTTTTT
CASTRDEKLFF
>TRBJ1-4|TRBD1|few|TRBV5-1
TGCGCCAGCAGCGCCGGGGACAGGGACCCTCGAGGGGAAAAACTGTTTTTT
CASSAGDRDPRGEKLFF
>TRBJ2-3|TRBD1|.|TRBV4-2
TGTGCCAGCAGCCAGACTAGGGACAGGTCGATCACAGATACGCAGTATTTT
CASSQTRDRSITDTQYF
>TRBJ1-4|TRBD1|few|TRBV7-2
TGTGCCAGCAGCTTCACAGGGGGCGCGAATGAAAAACTGTTTTTT
CASSFTGGANEKLFF
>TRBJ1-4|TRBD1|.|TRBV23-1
TGCGCCAGCAGTCAACCCCACCGGGACAGGGCTGGTGAAAAACTGTTTTTT
CASSQPHRDRAGEKLFF
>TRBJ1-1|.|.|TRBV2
TGTGCCAGTTCCCGGGAACTAGGAGTGGAAGCTTTCTTT
CASSRELGVEAFF
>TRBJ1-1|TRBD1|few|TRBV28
TGTGCCAGCAGTATGGACAGGGGATCGGAAGCTTTCTTT
CASSMDRGSEAFF
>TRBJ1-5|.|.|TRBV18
TGTGCCAGCTCACCTGCGGAAGATCAGCCCCAGAATTTT
CASSPAEDQPQNF
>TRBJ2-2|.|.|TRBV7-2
TGTGCCAGCAGCTTAGGTGTCTCCACCGGGGAGCTGTTTTTT
CASSLGVSTGELFF
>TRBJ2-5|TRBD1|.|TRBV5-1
TGCGCCAGCAGCTCCGAGGACAGGAACACGGAGACCCAGTACTTC
CASSSEDRNTETQYF
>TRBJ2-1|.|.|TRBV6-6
TGTGCCAGCAGTCGGGAAAGGCCCAATGAGCAGTTCTTC
CASSRERPNEQFF
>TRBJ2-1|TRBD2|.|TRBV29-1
TGCAGCGTTGGCCTAGCGGGGGTTTTCAATGAGCAGTTCTTC
CSVGLAGVFNEQFF
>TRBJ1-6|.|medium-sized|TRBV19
TGTGCCAGTAGTATCTCGACAGAGAGCTCCTATAATTCACCCCTCCACTTT
CASSISTESSYNSPLHF
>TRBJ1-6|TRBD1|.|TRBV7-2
TGTGCCAGCAGCTTTGTACGGGACAGGGGAAAATCACCCCTCCACTTT
CASSFVRDRGKSPLHF
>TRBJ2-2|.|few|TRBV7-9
TGTGCCAGCAGCTCGCGTCGGACCGGGGAGCTGTTTTTT
CASSSRRTGELFF
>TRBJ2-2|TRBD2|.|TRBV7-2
TGTGCCAGCAGCCCATTAGCGGGGTACACCGGGGAGCTGTTTTTT
CASSPLAGYTGELFF
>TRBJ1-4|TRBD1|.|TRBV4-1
TGCGCCAGCAGCCAAGTGAGGGGGCGGAGTGAAAAACTGTTTTTT
CASSQVRGRSEKLFF
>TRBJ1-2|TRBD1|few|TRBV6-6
TGTGCCAGCAGCTTTACCGGTCAGGGGGCTGACTATGGCTACACCTTC
CASSFTGQGADYGYTF
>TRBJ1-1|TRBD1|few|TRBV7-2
TGTGCCAGCAGACGAACAGGGGCGGGGGCTTTCTTT
CASRRTGAGAFF
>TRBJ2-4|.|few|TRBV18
TGTGCCAGCTCACCACTTTGGTCCGGGGGGCCGGACATTCAGTACTTC
CASSPLWSGGPDIQYF
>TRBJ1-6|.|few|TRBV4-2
TGTGCCAGCAGCCAAGAAGCCGTTTCACCCCTCCACTTT
CASSQEAVSPLHF
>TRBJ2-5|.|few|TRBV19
TGTGCCAGTAGTATGAGACAGAACCAAGAGACCCAGTACTTC
CASSMRQNQETQYF
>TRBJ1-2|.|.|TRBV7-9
TGTGCCAGCAGCTTAGAGGGGACACTTGGAGGCTACACCTTC
CASSLEGTLGGYTF
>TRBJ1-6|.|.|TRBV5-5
TGTGCCAGCAGCTTAGCAGGTTTCAGAATTTCACCCCTCCACTTT
CASSLAGFRISPLHF
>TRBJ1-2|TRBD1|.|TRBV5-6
TGTGCCAGCACCACCCAGGGACAGGGGGGCTATGGCTACACCTTC
CASTTQGQGGYGYTF
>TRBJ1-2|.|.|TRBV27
TGTGCCAGCAGTTTTTTAGCAGGCTCGGGGGACTATGGCTACACCTTC
CASSFLAGSGDYGYTF
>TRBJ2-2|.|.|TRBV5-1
TGCGCCAGCAGCCTCCAAGCGAAGAACACCGGGGAGCTGTTTTTT
CASSLQAKNTGELFF
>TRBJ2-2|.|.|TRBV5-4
TGTGCCAGCAGCTTCGGGGACACCGGGGAGCTGTTTTTT
CASSFGDTGELFF
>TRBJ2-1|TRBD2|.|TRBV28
TGTGCCAGCAGTCCTAGCGGGGAAACCTACAATGAGCAGTTCTTC
CASSPSGETYNEQFF
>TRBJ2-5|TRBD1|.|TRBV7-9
TGTGCCAGCAGTCAGGGGACAGGGCTACAAGAGACCCAGTACTTC
CASSQGTGLQETQYF
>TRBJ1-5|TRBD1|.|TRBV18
TGTGCCAGCTCCCTGGGACAGGTTAGGAATCAGCCCCAGCATTTT
CASSLGQVRNQPQHF
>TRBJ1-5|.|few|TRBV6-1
TGTGCCAGCAGTGATCTAGGACCCCAGCATTTT
CASSDLGPQHF